This T cell receptor beta chain stems from a study of blood T cell repertoires in COVID-19. Germline V gene data show CDR1 as KGHSH and CDR2 as LQKENI. With 3 bases removed from V and 0 bases from J, the gap between germline ends came to 12 bases. The CDR3 runs to 16 residues. Authors' analysis steps: It was from reference gene primer amplification that nucleated cell counts were estimated. The protocol was immunoSEQ multiplex PCR, while the TCRdb copy is restricted to in-frame clones and leaves out a portion. Clone size and V and J calls were adopted from that table, with D and trimming inferred from the DNA. The table lists 300,000 to 400,000 clones, roughly 85% of them singletons, with around 1.9% in the top ten.

The J gene is TRBJ2-1, the V gene TRBV18; tentatively, D is TRBD2 (5 bases). This clonotype was obtained from a woman aged 30 to 39 who had been exposed to COVID-19. Sequencing used PBMCs or T cells enriched from blood (not recorded which). CDR3 DNA: TGTGCCAGCTCACCGACCAGCGGACCCTCCTACAATGAGCAGTTCTTC. This encodes CASSPTSGPSYNEQFF.